Below are 32 T cell receptor beta chains sequenced from a single sample in a study of blood T cell repertoires in COVID-19. TCRdb keeps only in-frame clones here, not all; method: immunoSEQ multiplex PCR. The sample carries roughly 160,000 clones, roughly 80% recorded once. The material sequenced was PBMCs or T cells enriched from blood (not recorded which). The source of these receptors is a woman aged 60 to 75 who had recovered from COVID-19.

This clone was seen a handful of times. Here the CDR3 DNA reads TGTGCCAGCAGCCAAGTTACAGACAGGGCCGAAGCTTTCTTT. It encodes CASSQVTDRAEAFF. The rearrangement links TRBV4-2 to TRBJ1-1; 7 bases fit TRBD1. CDR1 is LGHNA, CDR2 YNFKEQ, per germline. This CDR3 has 14 amino acids. Trimming took 1 base from V and 8 from J; bases not matched to a gene: 7.

J is TRBJ2-6 and V is TRBV19, with D possibly being TRBD1 (5 bases). The germline CDR1 and CDR2 sequences are LNHDA and SQIVND (reference sequence). Trimming took 3 bases from V and 0 from J, leaving 12 bases between them. The CDR3 runs 17 residues. The CDR3 loop is CASSMSVRASGANVLTF. CDR3 nucleotides: TGTGCCAGTAGTATGTCGGTCAGGGCCTCTGGGGCCAACGTCCTGACTTTC.

This clone appeared a few times. The chain recombines TRBV29-1 with TRBJ1-2, with D tentatively TRBD1 (5 bases). Trimming took 3 bases from V and 8 from J, leaving 10 bases between them. The germline V gene encodes CDR1 SQVTM and CDR2 ANQGSEA. This CDR3 has 11 residues. The CDR3 coding sequence is TGCAGCGTTGAGTACGGGGGAGGCTACACCTTC. Protein sequence: CSVEYGGGYTF. The variable domain in full, with the rest retrieved from reference TRBV29-1 and TRBJ1-2, is SAVISQKPSRDICQRGTSLTIQCQVDSQVTMMFWYRQQPGQSLTLIATANQGSEATYESGFVIDKFPISRPNLTFSTLTVSNMSPEDSSIYLCSVEYGGGYTFGSGTRLTVV.

V gene TRBV24-1 combines with J gene TRBJ2-5; weak D call: TRBD2 (6 bases). Germline V gene data show CDR1 as KGHDR and CDR2 as SFDVKD. CDR3 size: 12 residues. Trimming removed 1 base at V and 13 bases at J, with 12 bases between. The CDR3 is CATSDLPGRWYF. The CDR3 DNA is TGTGCCACCAGTGATTTACCGGGGAGGTGGTACTTC.

The J gene is TRBJ2-7, the V gene TRBV20-1, with TRBD1 identical over 7 bases. With V trimmed by 5 bases and J by 11 bases, 6 bases remained unmatched. The CDR3 covers 10 residues. CDR1 and CDR2 (germline): DFQATT, SNEGSKA (reference sequence). The CDR3 region is CSAGGQKEYF. The CDR3 coding sequence is TGCAGTGCTGGGGGACAGAAGGAGTACTTC.

The chain recombines TRBV29-1 with TRBJ1-2; TRBD1 agrees at 8 bases. This CDR3 comprises 15 residues. V lost 0 bases, J lost 5 bases, and 8 bases stayed unmatched. CDR1 is SQVTM, CDR2 ANQGSEA, per germline. DNA of the CDR3: TGCAGCGTTGAAGATCTTCAACAGGGGGGGTATGGCTACACCTTC. Its protein is CSVEDLQQGGYGYTF.

The CDR3 DNA reads TGTGCCAGCAGCTGGGGGACAGGGGGAATAGCTTTCTTT. Amino acids: CASSWGTGGIAFF. The chain joins TRBV5-6 to TRBJ1-1, with TRBD1 matching 11 bases. Germline assignment: CDR1 SGHDT and CDR2 YYEEEE. The length of the CDR3 is 13 residues. V gave up 3 bases and J gave up 10 bases; unmatched junction bases: 5.

The rearrangement uses TRBV14 and TRBJ2-5; 10 nucleotides match TRBD2. From germline, CDR1 is SGHDN and CDR2 FVKESK. The CDR3 has 15 amino acids. Trimming took 0 bases from V and 3 from J; bases not matched to a gene: 1. CDR3 protein: CASSQETSGEETQYF. DNA of the CDR3: TGTGCCAGCAGCCAAGAAACTAGCGGGGAAGAGACCCAGTACTTC. The full variable domain, its missing parts supplied by reference TRBV14 and TRBJ2-5, is EAGVTQFPSHSVIEKGQTVTLRCDPISGHDNLYWYRRVMGKEIKFLLHFVKESKQDESGMPNNRFLAERTGGTYSTLKVQPAELEDSGVYFCASSQETSGEETQYFGPGTRLLVL.

This chain links TRBV2 with TRBJ1-5, with 8 bases lining up with TRBD1. Trimming removed 5 bases from V and 5 bases from J; junction bases left unmatched: 5. Germline lookup yields CDR1 SNHLY and CDR2 FYNNEI. The CDR3 is 14 residues long. The CDR3 region is CASSRQGFDQPQHF. The CDR3 DNA sequence: TGTGCCAGCAGTCGACAGGGGTTCGATCAGCCCCAGCATTTT.

The chain employs TRBV7-2 and TRBJ2-1; 7 bases line up with TRBD1. CDR1 and CDR2 from the germline V gene are SGHTA and FQGNSA. The CDR3 loop spans 13 amino acids. J lost 7 bases, V lost 4 bases, and 4 bases had no gene match. The CDR3 sequence is CASSSQGENEQFF. In nucleotides, the CDR3 is TGTGCCAGCAGCTCCCAGGGGGAGAATGAGCAGTTCTTC. Complete variable domain (other parts from reference TRBV7-2 and TRBJ2-1): GAGVSQSPSNKVTEKGKDVELRCDPISGHTALYWYRQSLGQGLEFLIYFQGNSAPDKSGLPSDRFSAERTGGSVSTLTIQRTQQEDSAVYLCASSSQGENEQFFGPGTRLTVL.

The chain uses TRBV5-1 and TRBJ2-6, with 7 bases fitting TRBD1. From germline, CDR1 is SGHRS and CDR2 YFSETQ. V trimming: 0 bases; J trimming: 2 bases; junction bases outside the gene matches: 2. The CDR3 is made up of 16 amino acids. This chain's CDR3 is CASSLGQGAGANVLTF. The CDR3 nucleotides read TGCGCCAGCAGCTTGGGCCAGGGGGCTGGGGCCAACGTCCTGACTTTC.

V gene TRBV28 combines with J gene TRBJ1-1; a weak D match, TRBD1 (6 bases). V was clipped by 7 bases and J by 3 bases, with 15 bases between them. CDR1 is MDHEN and CDR2 is SYDVKM in the germline V gene. CDR3 length equals 14 residues. CDR3 loop: CASIPGDRDTEAFF. DNA for the CDR3: TGTGCCAGCATACCAGGGGACCGGGACACTGAAGCTTTCTTT. The full variable domain, in which reference TRBV28 and TRBJ1-1 provide the parts outside the CDR3, is DVKVTQSSRYLVKRTGEKVFLECVQDMDHENMFWYRQDPGLGLRLIYFSYDVKMKEKGDIPEGYSVSREKKERFSLILESASTNQTSMYLCASIPGDRDTEAFFGQGTRLTVV.

The chain is built from TRBV12-5 and TRBJ1-6; 7 nucleotides match TRBD1. Per the germline V gene, CDR1 is LGHNT and CDR2 is FRNRAP. The CDR3 spans 16 residues. V was clipped by 6 bases and J by 7 bases; unmatched bases: 12. The DNA of the CDR3 is TGTGCTAGTGGGAAACCCGGGGACAGACCAAATTCACCCCTCCACTTT. Translating it yields CASGKPGDRPNSPLHF.

The J gene is TRBJ2-7, the V gene TRBV7-2; weak D call: TRBD2 (6 bases). Trimming removed 5 bases from V and 7 bases from J, with 18 bases in between. Looked up from germline, CDR1 is SGHTA and CDR2 is FQGNSA. The CDR3 is 14 amino acids. The CDR3 DNA is TGTGCCAGCAGCCCCGCCCGGGGGTCTGAGGAGCAGTACTTC. Protein product: CASSPARGSEEQYF.

This sequence joins TRBV5-1 and TRBJ2-3; TRBD2 is a possible D gene (6 bases). V was cut by 1 base and J by 6 bases, with 9 bases left in between. Germline V gene sequence: CDR1 SGHRS, CDR2 YFSETQ. This CDR3 spans 13 amino acids. The chain's CDR3 is CASSLYTSDTQYF. Written as DNA, the CDR3 is TGCGCCAGCAGCTTGTATACTAGCGATACGCAGTATTTT.

There are a few counts of this clone. The J gene is TRBJ1-1, the V gene TRBV6-5; TRBD1 matches 7 bases. After removal of 4 bases from V and 11 bases from J, the junction contained 10 bases not matched to a gene. Germline V lookup: CDR1 MNHEY, CDR2 SVGAGI. The CDR3 has 13 residues. CDR3 loop: CASSFSSGTVAFF. CDR3 DNA sequence: TGTGCCAGCAGTTTTTCCTCTGGGACAGTGGCTTTCTTT.

The V and J genes are TRBV6-5 and TRBJ1-1; D is perhaps TRBD1 (6 bases). The CDR3 spans 15 residues. Germline CDR1 and CDR2: MNHEY and SVGAGI. The V gene lost 2 bases and the J gene lost 4 bases, with 14 bases spanning the gap. The CDR3 protein is CASSYRPGDPTEAFF. In nucleotides, the CDR3 is TGTGCCAGCAGTTACCGTCCAGGGGATCCCACTGAAGCTTTCTTT.

The genes are TRBV5-4 and TRBJ2-7; possibly TRBD1 for D (6 bases). Trimming cost V 3 bases and J 3 bases, with 10 bases left between them. From germline, CDR1 is SGHNT and CDR2 YYREEE (reference sequence). CDR3 length: 13 amino acids. CDR3 protein: CASSWGPDYEQYF. The CDR3 region has the DNA TGTGCCAGCAGCTGGGGGCCCGACTACGAGCAGTACTTC.

The chain is built from TRBV5-1 and TRBJ1-1, with 8 bases identical to TRBD1. This CDR3 region has 15 residues. Trimming at V came to 4 bases and at J to 0 bases, leaving 5 bases not matched to a gene. The germline V gene encodes CDR1 SGHRS and CDR2 YFSETQ. CDR3 bases: TGCGCCAGCAGCCTCAGACAGGGGCTGAACACTGAAGCTTTCTTT. This codes for CASSLRQGLNTEAFF.

V gene TRBV7-2 combines with J gene TRBJ2-5; TRBD2 matches at 12 bases. The CDR3 has 16 residues. Trimming removed 5 bases from V and 5 bases from J; junction bases left unmatched: 9. Germline loops: CDR1 SGHTA, CDR2 FQGNSA. CDR3: CASSGRTSGARETQYF. In DNA form, the CDR3 reads TGTGCCAGCAGCGGCCGGACTAGCGGGGCACGTGAGACCCAGTACTTC.

This clone has only a few counts. The DNA for the CDR3 is TGTGCCAGCAAGTTTACAGGGGGATCGTACGAGCAGTACTTC. Translated: CASKFTGGSYEQYF. The rearrangement links TRBV2 to TRBJ2-7, with 8 positions matching TRBD1. V gave up 7 bases and J gave up 4 bases; unmatched junction bases: 9. The CDR3 has 14 amino acids. Germline CDR1 is SNHLY and CDR2 is FYNNEI.

This clone occurred once. The rearrangement uses TRBV27 and TRBJ1-2; 11 positions agree with TRBD1. The CDR3 consists of 15 residues. Germline V gene data show CDR1 as MNHEY and CDR2 as SMNVEV (reference sequence). Trimming removed 4 bases from V and 5 bases from J; junction bases left unmatched: 6. The CDR3 nucleotides are TGTGCCAGCAGTTCACAGGACAGGGGGCTGTATGGCTACACCTTC. This codes for CASSSQDRGLYGYTF.

This clone showed up just a few times. The rearrangement uses TRBV5-1 and TRBJ2-1, with D possibly TRBD2 on 7 matching bases. Trimming left V 2 bases short and J 7 bases short, with 16 bases between. The CDR3 totals 15 residues. In germline, CDR1 is SGHRS, CDR2 YFSETQ. The DNA of the CDR3 is TGCGCCAGCAGCTTATGGGGGGGCCAGGAAAATGAGCAGTTCTTC. Protein sequence: CASSLWGGQENEQFF.

In its sample, this clone was seen once. The gene calls are TRBV7-2 and TRBJ1-5, with TRBD1 matching over 8 bases. Germline-derived CDR1 and CDR2 are SGHTA and FQGNSA. The CDR3 extends over 15 amino acids. The J segment lost 5 bases and the V segment lost 5 bases, leaving 8 bases of the junction unmatched. Here the CDR3 DNA reads TGTGCCAGCAGCCAAGGGGCAGGGGGCGATCAGCCCCAGCATTTT. Residues: CASSQGAGGDQPQHF.

To note about this clone: Other DNA sequences within the sample encode an identical CDR3. The gene calls are TRBV19 and TRBJ2-7; 10 bases align to TRBD1. V shed 9 bases, J shed 2 bases, and the junction held 7 bases outside the gene matches. The CDR3 length is 14 residues. The germline V gene encodes CDR1 LNHDA and CDR2 SQIVND (reference sequence). CDR3 nucleotides: TGTGCCAGCAGTCTGGGGACAGGGGCCTACGAGCAGTACTTC. Encoded protein: CASSLGTGAYEQYF.

This sequence joins TRBV18 and TRBJ1-4; D is unclear. Germline CDR1 KGHSH, CDR2 LQKENI. The V and J ends lost 2 bases and 10 bases respectively, with 20 bases between them. The CDR3 consists of 16 residues. The CDR3 loop is CASSPLDLGRGGKLFF. CDR3 coding DNA: TGTGCCAGCTCACCATTGGATCTAGGGCGAGGAGGAAAACTGTTTTTT.

The J gene is TRBJ1-1, the V gene TRBV11-3; 8 positions agree with TRBD1. V shed 5 bases, J shed 4 bases, and the junction held 6 bases outside the gene matches. The CDR3 sequence is 14 residues long. Germline loops: CDR1 SGHNT, CDR2 YENEEA. CDR3 nucleotide sequence: TGTGCCAGCAGCGGAGGGACAGGCAGCACTGAAGCTTTCTTT. Translation: CASSGGTGSTEAFF.

The chain recombines TRBV5-1 with TRBJ2-3, with TRBD1 matching 9 bases. Germline values: CDR1 SGHRS, CDR2 YFSETQ. The CDR3 is made up of 15 amino acids. Trimming took 2 bases from V and 1 from J; bases not matched to a gene: 2. The DNA of the CDR3 is TGCGCCAGCAGCTTCGGGGACAGGGGCACAGATACGCAGTATTTT. Translating gives CASSFGDRGTDTQYF.

This chain connects TRBV10-1 to TRBJ2-7; 9 positions match TRBD1. Per the germline V gene, CDR1 is WNHNN and CDR2 is SYGVQD (reference sequence). The CDR3 is 14 residues long. Unmatched junction bases numbered 2, after V lost 4 bases and J lost 1 base. CDR3 nucleotides: TGCGCCAGCAGTGCCGGGACAGGGTCCTACGAGCAGTACTTC. It codes for CASSAGTGSYEQYF.

The rearrangement links TRBV5-4 to TRBJ2-3; 7 nucleotides align to TRBD1. The CDR3 contains 15 residues. V shed 1 base, J shed 2 bases, and the junction held 4 bases outside the gene matches. In germline, CDR1 is SGHNT, CDR2 YYREEE (reference sequence). CDR3 amino acids: CASSLRQGLTDTQYF. DNA for the CDR3: TGTGCCAGCAGCTTGAGACAGGGTCTCACAGATACGCAGTATTTT.

V and J are TRBV10-3 and TRBJ1-5; 7 nucleotides match TRBD1. In germline, CDR1 is ENHRY, CDR2 SYGVKD. The CDR3 is made up of 15 amino acids. The trim removed 3 bases at V and 2 bases at J, leaving 4 bases unmatched. CDR3 coding DNA: TGTGCCATCAGTGATTTAGGGACAGGCAATCAGCCCCAGCATTTT. This translates into CAISDLGTGNQPQHF.

The chain is built from TRBV7-2 and TRBJ1-2; D call uncertain. CDR1 and CDR2 (germline): SGHTA, FQGNSA. The ends were cut back, 5 bases at V and 4 bases at J, with 11 bases in the middle. CDR3 length: 13 amino acids. CDR3 coding DNA: TGTGCCAGCAGCGGGTTACCTAGCTATGGCTACACCTTC. Translated: CASSGLPSYGYTF.